A single sample gave rise to the 15 T cell receptor beta chains below, sequenced in a study of Ad26.COV2.S vaccination and SARS-CoV-2 variants (dated by TCRdb to about 2021). What this sample's treatment or condition label stands for: 15 to 20 received Ad26.COV2.S at low or high dose, single or two shots; several received placebo; per-sample allocation not given. For vaccine and placebo recipients, the sequenced repertoires came from samples collected on day 63 after the first injection. The library came from the immunoSEQ multiplex PCR assay. TCRdb mirrors the immuneACCESS table, restricted to in-frame sequences. Some clones are absent from its copies; in checked studies, under half trace to an unresolved V gene, and the reason for the others is unknown. The sample data list some 250,000 clones, and approximately 87% of these were observed just once. The ten largest clones capture about 11% of the sample.

The sequencing used peripheral blood, collected in a trial of Ad26.COV2.S vaccine versus placebo. These receptors were collected from a person between 18 and 59 years old who received the Ad26.COV2.S COVID-19 vaccine or a placebo.

The gene calls are TRBV28 and TRBJ2-3; D is undetermined. Trimming removed 5 bases at V and 2 bases at J, with 8 bases between. The CDR3 covers 13 residues. Germline V gene sequence: CDR1 MDHEN, CDR2 SYDVKM. The DNA of the CDR3 is TGTGCCAGCAGTGACCAACCCACAGATACGCAGTATTTT. It is translated as CASSDQPTDTQYF.

V usage is TRBV25-1 and J usage is TRBJ2-7; 7 bases match TRBD1. The CDR3 runs 13 residues. The germline CDR1 and CDR2 sequences are MGHDK and SYGVNS. The trim removed 7 bases at V and 5 bases at J, leaving 8 bases unmatched. The CDR3 region is CASTKTGYDEQYF. CDR3 DNA sequence: TGTGCCAGCACAAAGACAGGGTATGACGAGCAGTACTTC.

The V call is TRBV10-3, the J call TRBJ2-5, with 7 positions matching TRBD2. Germline CDR1 reads ENHRY; CDR2 reads SYGVKD. The J segment lost 1 base and the V segment lost 2 bases, leaving 4 bases of the junction unmatched. There are 15 residues in the CDR3. The chain's CDR3 is CAISEHSGAQETQYF. For the CDR3, the DNA is TGTGCCATCAGTGAGCACAGCGGGGCCCAAGAGACCCAGTACTTC.

The chain carries TRBV19 and TRBJ2-3; 11 nucleotides line up with TRBD2. J lost 4 bases, V lost 3 bases, and 6 bases had no gene match. Germline assignment: CDR1 LNHDA and CDR2 SQIVND (reference sequence). The CDR3 has 16 residues. The CDR3: CASSIGLAGGADTQYF. Here the CDR3 DNA reads TGTGCCAGTAGTATTGGGCTAGCGGGAGGCGCAGATACGCAGTATTTT.

V and J are TRBV9 and TRBJ2-5; 7 nucleotides agree with TRBD2. Looked up from germline, CDR1 is SGDLS and CDR2 is YYNGEE. V lost 3 bases, J lost 5 bases, and 7 bases stayed unmatched. This CDR3 is 14 amino acids long. The CDR3 coding sequence is TGTGCCAGCAGCGCCCAAGCGGGATCTGAGACCCAGTACTTC. It encodes CASSAQAGSETQYF.

This clone was seen only once. The chain is built from TRBV28 and TRBJ2-5; 13 positions match TRBD2. V shed 2 bases and J 5 bases; nucleotides not matched to a gene: 17. From germline, CDR1 is MDHEN and CDR2 SYDVKM. This CDR3 has 20 amino acids. This chain's CDR3 is CASSLTSGRAVSPSWETQYF. CDR3 nucleotide sequence: TGTGCCAGCAGTTTAACTAGCGGGAGGGCGGTCAGTCCTTCCTGGGAGACCCAGTACTTC.

This sequence joins TRBV4-3 and TRBJ2-7; 8 bases align to TRBD2. V was clipped by 0 bases and J by 0 bases; unmatched bases: 4. CDR3 length: 16 residues. The germline gives CDR1 LGHNA, CDR2 YSLEER. CDR3: CASSQDTAGDSYEQYF. The CDR3 DNA reads TGCGCCAGCAGCCAAGATACAGCGGGGGACTCCTACGAGCAGTACTTC.

The chain uses TRBV29-1 and TRBJ1-2, with D hard to call. The CDR3 runs to 11 residues. Trimming left V 8 bases short and J 7 bases short, with 14 bases between. Germline CDR1 reads SQVTM; CDR2 reads ANQGSEA. In DNA form, the CDR3 reads TGCAGCACACTTTCCCCGGGTGGCTACACCTTC. This gives the protein CSTLSPGGYTF.

This clone appeared a single time. J is TRBJ1-6 and V is TRBV27; no definite D call. Germline values: CDR1 MNHEY, CDR2 SMNVEV (reference sequence). V gave up 6 bases and J gave up 0 bases, with 9 bases separating them. The CDR3 loop spans 15 amino acids. The CDR3 sequence: CASSFRSSYNSPLHF. The CDR3 DNA reads as TGTGCCAGCAGCTTCCGGAGCTCCTATAATTCACCCCTCCACTTT.

The chain joins TRBV19 to TRBJ1-5, with 7 bases identical to TRBD1. With V trimmed by 3 bases and J by 2 bases, 7 bases remained unmatched. The germline gives CDR1 LNHDA, CDR2 SQIVND (reference sequence). The CDR3 has 16 residues. The chain's CDR3 is CASSILTGLGNQPQHF. The CDR3 coding sequence is TGTGCCAGTAGTATCCTGACAGGGCTTGGCAATCAGCCCCAGCATTTT.

The chain has TRBV19 and TRBJ2-7; tentatively, D is TRBD2 (6 bases). Trimming cost V 2 bases and J 0 bases, with 8 bases left between them. CDR1 and CDR2 from the germline V gene are LNHDA and SQIVND (reference sequence). The CDR3 runs 14 residues. The CDR3 region has the DNA TGTGCCAGTAGTATATCAGCGGGCTCCTACGAGCAGTACTTC. Its protein is CASSISAGSYEQYF.

CDR3 coding DNA: TGTGCCAGCAGCTTTTGGCCAGCCGGGGAGCTGTTTTTT. Translating it yields CASSFWPAGELFF. The chain has TRBV7-2 and TRBJ2-2; D gene uncertain. V lost 3 bases, J lost 6 bases, and 8 bases lay in between. The CDR3 contains 13 residues. Germline CDR1 reads SGHTA; CDR2 reads FQGNSA.

V is TRBV11-3 and J is TRBJ1-3; tentative D call: TRBD1 (6 bases). There are 15 residues in the CDR3. Looked up from germline, CDR1 is SGHNT and CDR2 is YENEEA. Trimming cost V 7 bases and J 8 bases, with 21 bases left between them. CDR3 bases: TGTGCCAGCACCCAAGTCGGGGGCCGGGGAGACACCATATATTTT. This translates into CASTQVGGRGDTIYF. The whole variable domain, filled in from reference TRBV11-3 and TRBJ1-3, reads EAGVVQSPRYKIIEKKQPVAFWCNPISGHNTLYWYLQNLGQGPELLIRYENEEAVDDSQLPKDRFSAERLKGVDSTLKIQPAELGDSAVYLCASTQVGGRGDTIYFGEGSWLTVV.

V and J are TRBV5-1 and TRBJ2-5; D is possibly TRBD2 (7 bases). Per germline, CDR1 SGHRS and CDR2 YFSETQ. The CDR3 has 14 residues. V dropped 5 bases and J dropped 9 bases, with 20 bases sitting between them. CDR3 sequence: CASRAGQPVGAQYF. CDR3 sequence (DNA): TGCGCCAGCAGAGCGGGACAACCGGTTGGGGCCCAGTACTTC.

V gene TRBV5-4 combines with J gene TRBJ2-7, with D maybe TRBD2 (6 bases). V lost 2 bases and J lost 5, with 14 bases in between. This CDR3 spans 14 amino acids. Germline V lookup: CDR1 SGHNT, CDR2 YYREEE (reference sequence). The CDR3 DNA follows: TGTGCCAGCAGCTTCGTGGAGGGGAGCAACGAGCAGTACTTC. Its protein product is CASSFVEGSNEQYF.